This is a list of T cell receptor beta chains from one sample in a study of TIL therapy for anti-PD-1-resistant metastatic lung cancer. Some clones are missing from TCRdb's copy, which holds only in-frame ones; the method was immunoSEQ multiplex PCR. The table includes more than 9,500 clones, about 54% detected once. The sequencing here drew on tumor tissue, taken at baseline. The receptors here all came from a person aged 25 to 80 with non-small cell lung cancer. Both conserved end residues are part of each CDR3. The D gene is left open where the match is weak. Rows may omit the clone size; those that give it use once, few, many or a size class.

v_gene	d_gene	j_gene	abundance	CDR3nt	CDR3aa
TRBV7-2	NA	TRBJ2-1	NA	TGTGCCAGCAGCCAGGGACGGACTTCCTACAATGAGCAGTTCTTC	CASSQGRTSYNEQFF
TRBV6-1	TRBD1	TRBJ2-1	NA	TGTGCCAGCAGTGAAGTCGGGACAGGGGGCTTCAACAATGAGCAGTTCTTC	CASSEVGTGGFNNEQFF
TRBV1	NA	TRBJ1-6	NA	TGCACCAGCAGCCAAGATTTTTGGTGCAGGGTAGTTAATTCACCCCTCCACTTT	CTSSQDFWCRVVNSPLHF
TRBV4-2	NA	TRBJ2-2	few	TGTGCCAGCAGCCCCCTTACGAACACCGGGGAGCTGTTTTTT	CASSPLTNTGELFF
TRBV25-1	NA	TRBJ1-2	NA	TGTGCCTCTTCCCCCCACTTGAACTATGGCTACACCTTC	CASSPHLNYGYTF
TRBV10-3	NA	TRBJ2-7	NA	TGTGCCATCAGTAACCCTGGGGTACGGGGACACGAGCAGTACTTC	CAISNPGVRGHEQYF
TRBV7-8	NA	TRBJ1-5	NA	TGTGCCAGCAAATCACAGACGGGAAATCAGCCCCAGCATTTT	CASKSQTGNQPQHF
TRBV28	NA	TRBJ1-2	NA	TGTGCCAGCAGTTTTGTTCGGGGTGTAAACTATGGCTACACCTTC	CASSFVRGVNYGYTF
TRBV6-5	NA	TRBJ2-7	NA	TGTGCCAGCAGAGACATAATTGGACCTTACGAGCAGTACTTC	CASRDIIGPYEQYF
TRBV11-2	TRBD2	TRBJ2-4	NA	TGTGCCAGCAGCTTAACGGCGGGGGGCCAAAACATTCAGTACTTC	CASSLTAGGQNIQYF
TRBV27	TRBD1	TRBJ2-1	NA	TGTGCCAGCAGCTCGACAGGGGGCGGATACAATGAGCAGTTCTTC	CASSSTGGGYNEQFF
TRBV4-1	TRBD1	TRBJ1-1	NA	TGCGCCAGCAGCCAAGGGACAGGCGTTAAGATCACTGAAGCTTTCTTT	CASSQGTGVKITEAFF
TRBV5-5	NA	TRBJ1-2	NA	TGTGCCAGCAGCTTGAACGTGGGATCCCAATATGGCTACACCTTC	CASSLNVGSQYGYTF
TRBV7-3	NA	TRBJ2-2	NA	TGTGCCAGCAGCTCCGTTAGGGGTACCGGGGAGCTGTTTTTT	CASSSVRGTGELFF
TRBV11-2	NA	TRBJ2-6	NA	TGTGCCAGCAGCTTTCAACCGACAGGAACGAGTGGGGCCAACGTCCTGACTTTC	CASSFQPTGTSGANVLTF
TRBV7-8	NA	TRBJ2-1	NA	TGTGCCAGCAGCTTAAACCCCCTATACTTACTAGAGCAGTTCTTC	CASSLNPLYLLEQFF
TRBV18	TRBD1	TRBJ1-2	large	TGTGCCAGCTCACCCCCGGGACAGACCTATTATGGCTACACCTTC	CASSPPGQTYYGYTF
TRBV30	NA	TRBJ2-1	NA	TGTGCCTGGACTGACTGGGACAATGAGCAGTTCTTC	CAWTDWDNEQFF
TRBV6-5	NA	TRBJ2-3	NA	TGTGCCAGCAGGCGGACCGTGGGGGGCACAGATACGCAGTATTTT	CASRRTVGGTDTQYF
TRBV7-9	NA	TRBJ2-7	NA	TGTGCCAGCAGCTCAGACAGCGGGTACGAGCAGTACTTC	CASSSDSGYEQYF
TRBV9	NA	TRBJ2-3	NA	TGTGCCAGCAGTTCGCGGCCCAAGACAGATACGCAGTATTTT	CASSSRPKTDTQYF
TRBV27	TRBD2	TRBJ2-7	NA	TGTGCCAGCAGTTTAGCCCGGACTAGACCTACCTACGAGCAGTACTTC	CASSLARTRPTYEQYF